The subject of this entry is one T cell receptor (beta chain). Sample time point: baseline pretreatment blood. Noted treatment: 15 Gy SBRT to primary tumor, nephrectomy 4 weeks later. Serial blood draws occurred at baseline and 2 and 4 weeks post-SBRT. With V trimmed by 4 bases and J by 10 bases, 4 bases remained unmatched. Per germline, CDR1 DFQATT and CDR2 SNEGSKA (reference sequence). CDR3 length: 11 amino acids. The data originate from a study of radiation and T cells in renal cell carcinoma. Using immunoSEQ multiplex PCR, the repertoire was profiled, and TCRdb retains in-frame clones only, with some absent. The sample comprises 45,000 or so clones, about 83% of which are singletons, and 25% to 35% rests with the top ten.

The chain joins TRBV20-1 to TRBJ2-1, with 7 bases fitting TRBD1. This material consisted of blood, taken from a patient whose treatment included radiotherapy and nephrectomy. The sequence came from a woman aged 70 to 79 with renal cell carcinoma. This chain's CDR3 is CSATGQVEQFF. CDR3 sequence (DNA): TGCAGTGCTACCGGACAGGTCGAGCAGTTCTTC.